The 3 T cell receptor beta chains presented below share a single source sample, sequenced in a study of shared clonotypes between healthy human individuals. Profiling relied on immunoSEQ multiplex PCR, and the TCRdb table lists in-frame clones only, not all of them. The sample shows around 2.3 million clones, 90% to 97% of them seen only once. The sample taken for sequencing was naive CD4+ T cells sorted from blood. Subset described: CD45RA+ positively selected. These receptors originate from a man between 18 and 29 years old in good health.

The V gene is TRBV6-6, the J gene TRBJ1-6; TRBD1 matches 11 bases. Per the germline V gene, CDR1 is MNHNY and CDR2 is SVGAGI (reference sequence). V shed 5 bases, J shed 6 bases, and the junction held 6 bases outside the gene matches. The CDR3 consists of 16 residues. CDR3 sequence reads: CASSAPGTGGNSPLHF. As DNA, the CDR3 is TGTGCCAGCAGTGCACCCGGGACAGGGGGTAATTCACCCCTCCACTTT.

The rearrangement joins TRBV10-3 to TRBJ2-3; 8 nucleotides align to TRBD2. The V segment lost 6 bases and the J segment 2 bases; nucleotides outside the gene matches: 7. The CDR3 sequence is 15 residues long. Germline V gene data show CDR1 as ENHRY and CDR2 as SYGVKD. This chain's CDR3 is CAISGGGEATDTQYF. CDR3 DNA sequence: TGTGCCATCAGCGGGGGGGGTGAGGCCACAGATACGCAGTATTTT.

The V gene is TRBV9, the J gene TRBJ2-5; 7 nucleotides line up with TRBD2. This CDR3 comprises 16 residues. With 2 bases clipped from V and 5 bases from J, the junction kept 12 bases outside the gene matches. Per the germline V gene, CDR1 is SGDLS and CDR2 is YYNGEE. The CDR3: CASSVAGVAGLETQYF. Here the CDR3 DNA reads TGTGCCAGCAGCGTTGCGGGGGTAGCGGGTCTGGAGACCCAGTACTTC.